The next 30 T cell receptor beta chains were all read from a single sample in a study of T cells in Graves' hyperthyroidism and ophthalmopathy. Amplified TCR beta CDR3 regions came from RNA transcripts. Primed by the HTBI set, a first-round RT-PCR was run on the TCR CDR3. One entry per CDR3 protein, called by TCRdb with MiXCR from the multiplex PCR reads. The profile shows 600,000 or so distinct CDR3 sequences, around 46% of them singletons. Sequencing was done on a sample of peripheral blood or thyroid tissue (not recorded which). The receptor set was obtained from a woman aged 18-35 years with Graves' hyperthyroidism.

This clonotype was recorded a few times. This chain connects TRBV12-3 or TRBV12-4 to TRBJ2-7; D call uncertain. V was trimmed by 6 bases and J by 1 base, leaving 10 bases between them. This CDR3 contains 13 residues. The CDR3: CASRGGVSYEQYF. The CDR3 nucleotides read TGTGCCAGCAGGGGTGGGGTTTCCTACGAGCAGTACTTC.

This chain connects TRBV14 to TRBJ1-1, with TRBD1 matching over 7 bases. Unmatched junction bases numbered 11, after V lost 4 bases and J lost 6 bases. Germline V gene data show CDR1 as SGHDN and CDR2 as FVKESK. CDR3 size: 15 residues. The CDR3 sequence: CASSPHRDRGSEAFF. CDR3 nucleotides: TGTGCCAGCAGCCCCCACCGGGACAGAGGTTCTGAAGCTTTCTTT.

This chain joins TRBV5-1 and TRBJ2-5; D not resolved. CDR1 and CDR2 from the germline V gene are SGHRS and YFSETQ. Trimming removed 0 bases at V and 2 bases at J, with 8 bases between. The CDR3 is 14 residues long. The CDR3 region is CASSLVSQQETQYF. The CDR3 bases are TGCGCCAGCAGCTTGGTCTCCCAGCAAGAGACCCAGTACTTC.

Comment on this clonotype: A read error may produce the germline difference seen at one junction end. The chain is built from TRBV10-3 and TRBJ2-5; a possible D gene is TRBD1 (5 bases). The CDR3 sequence is 14 residues long. Germline loops: CDR1 ENHRY, CDR2 SYGVKD. Written as DNA, the CDR3 is TGTGCCAGCAGTTTGAAGGGGATTGAAGAGACCCAGTACTTC. This sequence encodes CASSLKGIEETQYF.

The chain recombines TRBV9 with TRBJ1-1; D possibly corresponds to TRBD1 (5 bases). The V end lost 4 bases, the J end lost 4 bases, and 17 bases lay between the germline ends. The CDR3 is 15 residues long. Germline CDR1 is SGDLS and CDR2 is YYNGEE. CDR3: CASSPLIGAGTEAFF. CDR3 in DNA: TGTGCCAGCAGCCCCCTTATCGGGGCAGGCACTGAAGCTTTCTTT.

This clonotype has just one count. In DNA, the CDR3 is TGTGCCATCAGTGATGCTAGCGGGAGAGGCGAGCAGTACTTC. It is translated as CAISDASGRGEQYF. The chain employs TRBV10-3 and TRBJ2-7; 10 bases are a match to TRBD2. The J segment lost 6 bases and the V segment lost 3 bases, leaving 5 bases of the junction unmatched. CDR1 ENHRY and CDR2 SYGVKD come from the germline V gene. This CDR3 has 14 amino acids.

This chain uses TRBV7-9 with TRBJ1-3, with 8 bases that match TRBD1. Per the germline V gene, CDR1 is SEHNR and CDR2 is FQNEAQ (reference sequence). The V gene end was trimmed by 4 bases and the J gene end by 0 bases; junction bases not matched to a gene: 8. This CDR3 is built from 17 residues. The CDR3 here is CASSSYSGQGSGNTIYF. CDR3 coding DNA: TGTGCCAGCAGCTCCTACTCCGGACAGGGCTCTGGAAACACCATATATTTT.

As regards this clonotype: In this CDR3 the conserved last residue, phenylalanine or tryptophan, is missing, so a read error is likely. The DNA is omitted, as the CDR3 cannot be located on it reliably, and the CDR3 follows TCRdb's listing. The V gene is TRBV11-1, the J gene TRBJ2-7. Germline loops: CDR1 SGHAT, CDR2 FQDESV (reference sequence). Ends included, the CDR3 has 9 residues. The CDR3 loop reads CASSEIRSL.

V usage is TRBV10-3 and J usage is TRBJ2-7; 10 bases line up with TRBD1. Germline V gene sequence: CDR1 ENHRY, CDR2 SYGVKD. The CDR3 consists of 14 residues. V gave up 6 bases and J gave up 4 bases; unmatched junction bases: 6. The CDR3, as DNA: TGTGCCATCAGGAAAGGGACAGGGGAATACGAGCAGTACTTC. Its protein is CAIRKGTGEYEQYF.

This clonotype was counted between two and nine times. The chain carries TRBV20-1 and TRBJ1-1; D not resolved. This CDR3 is 16 amino acids long. Trimming cost V 7 bases and J 4 bases, with 25 bases left between them. Per the germline V gene, CDR1 is DFQATT and CDR2 is SNEGSKA (reference sequence). Written as DNA, the CDR3 is TGCAGTGTCAAGGCGGCTATGAATTTAGCAGGCACTGAAGCTTTCTTT. Amino acids: CSVKAAMNLAGTEAFF.

This clonotype was seen more than once but under ten times. This chain joins TRBV11-3 and TRBJ2-2; 7 bases match TRBD2. V shed 5 bases and J 0 bases; nucleotides not matched to a gene: 3. Looked up from germline, CDR1 is SGHNT and CDR2 is YENEEA. The CDR3 runs 15 residues. CDR3: CASSTGLPNTGELFF. As DNA, the CDR3 is TGTGCCAGCAGCACGGGACTACCGAACACCGGGGAGCTGTTTTTT.

There are many counts of this clonotype. The genes are TRBV24-1 and TRBJ2-2; TRBD2 is a possible D gene (5 bases). V was clipped by 10 bases and J by 4 bases, with 15 bases between them. The germline V gene has CDR1 KGHDR and CDR2 SFDVKD. CDR3 length equals 14 residues. The CDR3 sequence is CATSAATLTGELFF. CDR3 bases: TGTGCCACATCAGCGGCCACGCTCACCGGGGAGCTGTTTTTT.

The chain joins TRBV9 to TRBJ2-2; no definite D call. This CDR3 comprises 14 residues. The ends were cut back, 0 bases at V and 3 bases at J, with 6 bases in the middle. Per germline, CDR1 SGDLS and CDR2 YYNGEE. The CDR3 here is CASSVDGYTGELFF. The CDR3, as DNA: TGTGCCAGCAGCGTAGACGGGTACACCGGGGAGCTGTTTTTT. Drawing the rest from reference TRBV9 and TRBJ2-2, the complete variable domain is DSGVTQTPKHLITATGQRVTLRCSPRSGDLSVYWYQQSLDQGLQFLIQYYNGEERAKGNILERFSAQQFPDLHSELNLSSLELGDSALYFCASSVDGYTGELFFGEGSRLTVL.

This clonotype was detected a few times. The rearrangement uses TRBV7-3 and TRBJ2-5; D might be TRBD2 (6 bases). V shed 5 bases and J shed 2 bases, with 15 bases lying between them. The germline gives CDR1 SGHTA, CDR2 FQGTGA. CDR3 size: 15 residues. The CDR3 protein is CASSTPLGGQETQYF. The DNA of the CDR3 is TGTGCCAGCAGCACCCCTTTAGGAGGGCAAGAGACCCAGTACTTC.

This chain joins TRBV29-1 and TRBJ1-2; D is perhaps TRBD1 (6 bases). CDR1 SQVTM and CDR2 ANQGSEA come from the germline V gene. This CDR3 has 11 amino acids. CDR3 amino acids: CSDVTGARLTF. In DNA, the CDR3 is TGCAGTGATGTGACAGGCGCAAGGTTGACCTTC.

This clonotype was seen only a few times. CDR3 in DNA: TGTGCCAGCAGCTTCTCGGTCGGTTCAGGACAGCCCCAGCATTTT. Translation gives CASSFSVGSGQPQHF. J is TRBJ1-5 and V is TRBV7-9; D unresolved. The ends were cut back, 3 bases at V and 7 bases at J, with 16 bases in the middle. CDR3 length equals 15 residues. Germline V gene sequence: CDR1 SEHNR, CDR2 FQNEAQ (reference sequence).

For this clonotype: A single base separates this from a much larger clone, so it may be a read error. The conserved final phenylalanine or tryptophan is absent from the CDR3, which likely points to a read error. The chain is built from TRBV20-1 and TRBJ1-1; TRBD1 agrees at 10 bases. The CDR3 consists of 14 residues. Trimming at V came to 0 bases and at J to 3 bases, leaving 1 base not matched to a gene. CDR1 and CDR2 from the germline V gene are DFQATT and SNEGSKA (reference sequence). The chain's CDR3 is CSAREDRGDTEAFL. DNA of the CDR3: TGCAGTGCTAGAGAGGACAGGGGGGACACTGAAGCTTTCCTT.

The rearrangement links TRBV7-9 to TRBJ2-6; no firm D call. CDR1 is SEHNR and CDR2 is FQNEAQ in the germline V gene (reference sequence). This CDR3 has 13 amino acids. V lost 6 bases and J lost 2, with 5 bases in between. The CDR3 sequence is CASSTAGANVLTF. Written as DNA, the CDR3 is TGTGCCAGCAGTACCGCTGGGGCCAACGTCCTGACTTTC. The complete variable domain, with remaining parts taken from reference TRBV7-9 and TRBJ2-6, reads DTGVSQNPRHKITKRGQNVTFRCDPISEHNRLYWYRQTLGQGPEFLTYFQNEAQLEKSRLLSDRFSAERPKGSFSTLEIQRTEQGDSAMYLCASSTAGANVLTFGAGSRLTVL.

This rearrangement joins TRBV11-2 to TRBJ1-2, with D possibly being TRBD1 (6 bases). CDR1 and CDR2 (germline): SGHAT, FQNNGV. CDR3 length: 12 amino acids. V was shortened by 8 bases and J by 5 bases, with 12 bases between the two germline ends. CDR3 DNA sequence: TGTGCCAGCGCACAGGGTGGGTATGGCTACACCTTC. Encoded protein: CASAQGGYGYTF.

V gene TRBV29-1 combines with J gene TRBJ1-2; 11 bases agree with TRBD1. V lost 0 bases, J lost 8 bases, and 8 bases stayed unmatched. The germline V gene encodes CDR1 SQVTM and CDR2 ANQGSEA. The CDR3 extends over 15 amino acids. CDR3 amino acids: CSVEDLGTGGIGYTF. The CDR3 DNA sequence: TGCAGCGTTGAAGATCTAGGGACAGGGGGTATCGGCTACACCTTC.

This chain joins TRBV10-3 and TRBJ1-2; D may be TRBD1 (6 bases). The V end was cut by 2 bases, the J end by 8 bases, with 12 bases between. CDR1 is ENHRY and CDR2 is SYGVKD in the germline V gene. This CDR3 has 13 amino acids. This CDR3 reads CAISEGGGGGYTF. CDR3 nucleotide sequence: TGTGCCATCAGTGAGGGCGGGGGCGGGGGCTACACCTTC.

The V call is TRBV7-6, the J call TRBJ2-7; TRBD1 matches at 11 bases. This CDR3 region has 13 residues. Germline-derived CDR1 and CDR2 are SGHVS and FNYEAQ. The junction had 8 bases not matched to a gene; V was cut back by 8 bases and J by 8 bases. The CDR3 bases are TGTGCCAGCTCTCAACGGACAGGGGGCCAGCAGTACTTC. Translated, it gives CASSQRTGGQQYF.

This clonotype has only one observation. The junction departs from germline at one end; a sequencing error may be responsible. The rearrangement joins TRBV24-1 to TRBJ2-6; D gene unclear. CDR1 KGHDR and CDR2 SFDVKD come from the germline V gene. The CDR3 is 17 amino acids. CDR3 amino acids: CAISYARTDSGANVLTF. DNA for the CDR3: TGTGCCATCAGTTACGCCAGGACCGACTCTGGGGCCAACGTCCTGACTTTC.

This clonotype was counted a few times. DNA of the CDR3: TGTGCCAGTAGCCTTGGGTTTAAGAACACTGAAGCTTTCTTT. The encoded protein is CASSLGFKNTEAFF. The rearrangement uses TRBV19 and TRBJ1-1, with D unclear. Germline CDR1 reads LNHDA; CDR2 reads SQIVND (reference sequence). The ends were cut back, 6 bases at V and 1 base at J, with 12 bases in the middle. The CDR3 contains 14 residues. Combining the CDR3 with reference TRBV19 and TRBJ1-1 gives the whole variable domain DGGITQSPKYLFRKEGQNVTLSCEQNLNHDAMYWYRQDPGQGLRLIYYSQIVNDFQKGDIAEGYSVSREKKESFPLTVTSAQKNPTAFYLCASSLGFKNTEAFFGQGTRLTVV.

The chain carries TRBV20-1 and TRBJ1-2, with D perhaps TRBD1 (6 bases). Germline V gene sequence: CDR1 DFQATT, CDR2 SNEGSKA (reference sequence). The V end was cut by 0 bases, the J end by 4 bases, with 12 bases between. The CDR3 spans 14 residues. As DNA, the CDR3 is TGCAGTGCTAGAGATAACAGGGCCGGCTATGGCTACACCTTC. Its protein is CSARDNRAGYGYTF.

The chain is built from TRBV29-1 and TRBJ1-3, with D hard to call. This CDR3 contains 15 residues. The germline V gene encodes CDR1 SQVTM and CDR2 ANQGSEA. V was shortened by 4 bases and J by 0 bases, with 13 bases between the two germline ends. Written as DNA, the CDR3 is TGCAGCGTTGTAGATAGGGCTGTCTCTGGAAACACCATATATTTT. It yields the protein CSVVDRAVSGNTIYF.

V is TRBV6-5 and J is TRBJ1-1, with D perhaps TRBD1 (5 bases). Germline V gives CDR1 MNHEY, CDR2 SVGAGI. V dropped 4 bases and J dropped 7 bases, with 13 bases sitting between them. CDR3 length equals 13 residues. The CDR3, as DNA: TGTGCCAGCAGTTCCAGGGAAAATCTTGAAGCTTTCTTT. Its protein is CASSSRENLEAFF.

J is TRBJ2-7 and V is TRBV29-1; no definite D call. CDR1 is SQVTM and CDR2 is ANQGSEA in the germline V gene. Trimming shortened V by 8 bases and J by 6 bases, and 17 bases separated the two germline ends. This CDR3 has 12 amino acids. The CDR3 loop reads CSSYRFDREQYF. The CDR3 bases are TGCAGCAGTTACCGGTTCGATCGCGAGCAGTACTTC.

At least ten counts were recorded for this clonotype. CDR3 protein: CATSRDGGVQPQHF. The CDR3 DNA sequence: TGTGCCACCAGCAGAGATGGGGGGGTTCAGCCCCAGCATTTT. This chain joins TRBV15 and TRBJ1-5; D possibly corresponds to TRBD1 (5 bases). This CDR3 has 14 amino acids. CDR1 is LNHNV, CDR2 YYDKDF, per germline (reference sequence). The V end was cut by 0 bases, the J end by 6 bases, with 9 bases between.

There are a few counts of this clonotype. The V gene is TRBV29-1, the J gene TRBJ1-1, with a possible D match to TRBD1 (6 bases). V was shortened by 7 bases and J by 5 bases, with 17 bases between the two germline ends. Per the germline V gene, CDR1 is SQVTM and CDR2 is ANQGSEA. This CDR3 contains 13 residues. CDR3 residues: CSAFPGADTEAFF. CDR3 in DNA: TGCAGCGCCTTCCCGGGGGCGGATACTGAAGCTTTCTTT. The entire variable domain, with the rest obtained from reference TRBV29-1 and TRBJ1-1, is as follows: SAVISQKPSRDICQRGTSLTIQCQVDSQVTMMFWYRQQPGQSLTLIATANQGSEATYESGFVIDKFPISRPNLTFSTLTVSNMSPEDSSIYLCSAFPGADTEAFFGQGTRLTVV.